The entry below describes one TCR beta chain. The antigen is undetermined. This record comes from a study of vaccination and CD4 T cells after COVID-19. There are 12 residues in the CDR3. V shed 7 bases and J 6 bases; nucleotides not matched to a gene: 5. Germline values: CDR1 MNHNS, CDR2 SASEGT. Documented treatment: roughly 10-day PBMC culture with coronavirus spike peptide pools or control peptides (ViraFEST assay). Cultured CD4+ T cell DNA was sequenced using the Oncomine TCR Beta short-read assay. TCRdb itself ran the PCR reads through MiXCR, one entry per CDR3 protein. This sample has some 10,000 distinct CDR3 sequences, with approximately 56% found just once.

The sample in question was cultured CD4+ T cells from blood, obtained after SARS-CoV-2 vaccination. V usage is TRBV6-1 and J usage is TRBJ1-2, with 7 bases aligning to TRBD1. The TCR comes from a human donor with COVID-19. The CDR3 sequence: CASTPTGNGYTF. The CDR3, as DNA: TGTGCCAGCACTCCGACAGGGAATGGCTACACCTTC.